This T cell receptor (beta chain) was documented in a study of T cell responses to AZD1222 COVID-19 vaccine. Germline V CDR1 and CDR2: MDHEN, SYDVKM. The CDR3 sequence is 14 residues long. V lost 4 bases and J lost 3, with 10 bases in between. The data were produced by immunoSEQ multiplex PCR, yet TCRdb's version contains in-frame clones alone and is incomplete. The sample includes over 150,000 clones, approximately 90% seen only once; the top ten take about 1.6%. Regarding the study as a whole: A mostly white British donor set with more females was recruited, and clonal diversity was possibly underestimated. Baseline seropositives among AZD1222 recipients totaled only five to seven.

Turning to this clone: Its antigen remains unknown.

This chain connects TRBV28 to TRBJ1-5, with D unclear. The source of this sequence is an adult in good health. This sample comprised peripheral blood, obtained on day 0 of AZD1222 vaccination. The CDR3 bases are TGTGCCAGCAGTTCCCCGAGCCACAATCAGCCCCAGCATTTT. The encoded protein is CASSSPSHNQPQHF.